Shown below are 21 T cell receptor beta chains from a single sample sequenced in a study of cytomegalovirus exposure and HLA in healthy donors. PCR amplification relied on 60 Vbeta primers (plus 13 Jbeta primers). The table came from immunoSEQ multiplex PCR; TCRdb's copy has only in-frame clones and leaves some out. The table has tens of thousands of clones, around 78% seen once; the top ten hold roughly 8%. The sequencing sample was made of PBMCs. Receptor source: a man aged 18 to 30 in good health and CMV-seropositive.

The chain employs TRBV30 and TRBJ2-7; tentatively, D is TRBD2 (5 bases). Germline V gene lookup returns CDR1 GTSNPN and CDR2 SVGIG (reference sequence). Trimming cost V 0 bases and J 2 bases, with 11 bases left between them. The CDR3 has 14 amino acids. CDR3 sequence (DNA): TGTGCCTGGAGTGTTTCCAGCGGAGCCTACGAGCAGTACTTC. It specifies CAWSVSSGAYEQYF. Full variable domain (missing parts from reference TRBV30 and TRBJ2-7): SQTIHQWPATLVQPVGSPLSLECTVEGTSNPNLYWYRQAAGRGLQLLFYSVGIGQISSEVPQNLSASRPQDRQFILSSKKLLLSDSGFYLCAWSVSSGAYEQYFGPGTRLTVT.

This rearrangement joins TRBV29-1 to TRBJ2-1, with 9 positions matching TRBD2. Germline lookup yields CDR1 SQVTM and CDR2 ANQGSEA. The CDR3 has 15 residues. V shed 3 bases and J 6 bases; nucleotides not matched to a gene: 9. The CDR3 sequence is CSVDPAGGLGNEQFF. Written as DNA, the CDR3 is TGCAGCGTTGATCCAGCGGGAGGATTGGGCAATGAGCAGTTCTTC.

Turning to this clone: At one of its ends the junction is not consistent with the germline gene, which may arise from a read error. The rearrangement links TRBV7-9 to TRBJ2-7, with TRBD1 matching over 7 bases. The germline V gene has CDR1 SEHNR and CDR2 FQNEAQ (reference sequence). The CDR3 runs 13 residues. The CDR3 bases are TGTTCCAGCAACTGGGACAGCTCCTACGAGCAGTACTTC. Encoded protein: CSSNWDSSYEQYF.

J is TRBJ2-7 and V is TRBV18; TRBD2 matches 8 bases. V lost 6 bases and J lost 2; bases outside the gene matches: 6. Germline values: CDR1 KGHSH, CDR2 LQKENI. This CDR3 spans 14 amino acids. The CDR3, as DNA: TGTGCCAGCTCCTGGCGGGGGGCCACCTACGAGCAGTACTTC. Translation gives CASSWRGATYEQYF.

This chain connects TRBV30 to TRBJ1-4; 10 nucleotides match TRBD1. V was pared by 1 base and J by 0 bases, with 5 bases of the junction left unmatched. The CDR3 consists of 17 residues. Germline loops: CDR1 GTSNPN, CDR2 SVGIG (reference sequence). The CDR3 region has the DNA TGTGCCTGGAGTGGGGACAGGGGCAATCCAACTAATGAAAAACTGTTTTTT. This codes for CAWSGDRGNPTNEKLFF.

The gene calls are TRBV30 and TRBJ1-3; D ambiguous. Trimming took off 7 bases at V and 5 bases at J, with 15 bases between the two ends. This CDR3 region has 13 residues. Germline V gives CDR1 GTSNPN, CDR2 SVGIG (reference sequence). CDR3 coding DNA: TGTGCCTCCGGAGGGCAGTTGCGAAACACCATATATTTT. It translates to CASGGQLRNTIYF.

The genes are TRBV2 and TRBJ2-3; TRBD2 is a possible D gene (6 bases). The germline gives CDR1 SNHLY, CDR2 FYNNEI. V was trimmed by 3 bases and J by 0 bases, leaving 10 bases between them. The CDR3 totals 15 residues. In DNA form, the CDR3 reads TGTGCCAGCAGTGAGGAGGGCTCTAGCACAGATACGCAGTATTTT. Translating it yields CASSEEGSSTDTQYF.

The rearrangement links TRBV4-1 to TRBJ2-7, with D possibly matching TRBD1 (6 bases). The V gene's germline CDR1 is MGHRA and CDR2 YSYEKL. V lost 1 base and J lost 2, with 12 bases in between. This CDR3 is 15 amino acids long. The CDR3 nucleotides read TGCGCCAGCAGCCAAGTCCCGGACAGCGCCTACGAGCAGTACTTC. This encodes CASSQVPDSAYEQYF.

The chain carries TRBV29-1 and TRBJ2-7, with 13 nucleotides matching TRBD2. V lost 6 bases, J lost 5 bases, and 10 bases stayed unmatched. CDR1 is SQVTM, CDR2 ANQGSEA, per germline. The CDR3 consists of 15 residues. The CDR3 nucleotides read TGCAGCGTGGCTAGACTAGCGGGAGGTTCCCACGAGCAGTACTTC. It encodes CSVARLAGGSHEQYF.

This rearrangement joins TRBV10-1 to TRBJ2-3; TRBD2 agrees at 13 bases. Germline trimming cut 6 bases from V and 4 bases from J; bases unmatched to any gene: 4. Germline CDR1 reads WNHNN; CDR2 reads SYGVQD (reference sequence). CDR3 length equals 15 residues. CDR3 in amino acids: CASSPGTSGADTQYF. In nucleotides, the CDR3 is TGCGCCAGCAGCCCCGGGACTAGCGGGGCAGATACGCAGTATTTT.

The V and J genes are TRBV10-2 and TRBJ2-7; TRBD1 matches at 9 bases. Germline CDR1 is WSHSY and CDR2 is SAAADI. The CDR3 extends over 12 amino acids. V dropped 10 bases and J dropped 7; count of bases not matched to a gene: 8. In DNA, the CDR3 is TGCGCCACCAGGACAGGGGTCAGGGAGCAGTACTTC. Residues: CATRTGVREQYF.

V gene TRBV29-1 combines with J gene TRBJ1-2, with 8 bases that match TRBD1. The CDR3 runs 12 residues. Germline CDR1 SQVTM, CDR2 ANQGSEA. V shed 4 bases, J shed 8 bases, and the junction held 6 bases outside the gene matches. In nucleotides, the CDR3 is TGCAGCGTTGGACAGGGGTTGTCAGGCTACACCTTC. It translates to CSVGQGLSGYTF.

This chain links TRBV9 with TRBJ1-2; D is possibly TRBD1 (5 bases). V was clipped by 4 bases and J by 6 bases, with 16 bases between them. CDR1 is SGDLS, CDR2 YYNGEE, per germline. CDR3 length: 14 amino acids. The CDR3 spells CASSMTGTGDGYTF. CDR3 nucleotide sequence: TGTGCCAGCAGCATGACGGGGACGGGAGATGGCTACACCTTC.

This sequence joins TRBV10-1 and TRBJ1-1; weak D call: TRBD1 (5 bases). Trimming removed 5 bases from V and 0 bases from J, with 10 bases in between. Germline V gene data show CDR1 as WNHNN and CDR2 as SYGVQD (reference sequence). The CDR3 has 14 residues. CDR3 bases: TGCGCCAGCAGTTCTCAGGGCTTGAACACTGAAGCTTTCTTT. Its translation is CASSSQGLNTEAFF.

The CDR3 region has the DNA TGTGCCAGCAGCCCCCGGGGGGGCTCGGCTGAAGCTTTCTTT. Protein sequence: CASSPRGGSAEAFF. The J gene is TRBJ1-1, the V gene TRBV9; D is possibly TRBD1 (6 bases). This CDR3 has 14 residues. With 4 bases removed from V and 6 bases from J, the gap between germline ends came to 16 bases. Germline V gene data show CDR1 as SGDLS and CDR2 as YYNGEE.

The chain recombines TRBV29-1 with TRBJ2-2; D is perhaps TRBD2 (6 bases). This CDR3 is 13 amino acids long. V was cut by 6 bases and J by 7 bases, with 15 bases left in between. Germline V gene sequence: CDR1 SQVTM, CDR2 ANQGSEA. The chain's CDR3 is CSVPPGDGGELFF. The DNA for the CDR3 is TGCAGCGTCCCCCCGGGGGACGGCGGGGAGCTGTTTTTT.

The rearrangement links TRBV7-9 to TRBJ2-3, with D maybe TRBD1 (6 bases). Germline V gene lookup returns CDR1 SEHNR and CDR2 FQNEAQ (reference sequence). This CDR3 spans 14 amino acids. Trimming cost V 5 bases and J 2 bases, with 11 bases left between them. CDR3 nucleotide sequence: TGTGCCAGCAGCCCAGGACAGATCACAGATACGCAGTATTTT. Protein sequence: CASSPGQITDTQYF.

This sequence joins TRBV7-2 and TRBJ2-1, with D hard to call. Trimming left V 5 bases short and J 10 bases short, with 9 bases between. The CDR3 consists of 11 residues. The germline V gene has CDR1 SGHTA and CDR2 FQGNSA. The CDR3 protein is CASSLPGEQFF. DNA for the CDR3: TGTGCCAGCAGCCTGCCCGGGGAGCAGTTCTTC.

This clone was counted only a few times. This chain uses TRBV2 with TRBJ2-7, with D possibly matching TRBD2 (5 bases). V was trimmed by 5 bases and J by 5 bases, leaving 10 bases between them. This CDR3 has 12 residues. Germline CDR1 is SNHLY and CDR2 is FYNNEI. The CDR3 reads CASSSQEDEQYF. As DNA, the CDR3 is TGTGCCAGCAGTTCCCAGGAGGACGAGCAGTACTTC.

The gene calls are TRBV5-1 and TRBJ1-1, with D maybe TRBD1 (6 bases). Germline assignment: CDR1 SGHRS and CDR2 YFSETQ. CDR3 length: 13 amino acids. Trimming cost V 2 bases and J 3 bases, with 8 bases left between them. DNA of the CDR3: TGCGCCAGCAGCTTCAACAGGGACACTGAAGCTTTCTTT. It translates to CASSFNRDTEAFF.

In this sample, this clone turned up many times. V is TRBV6-1 and J is TRBJ2-1; D possibly corresponds to TRBD1 (5 bases). CDR1 and CDR2 from the germline V gene are MNHNS and SASEGT. The length of the CDR3 is 16 residues. The V end was cut by 2 bases, the J end by 1 base, with 12 bases between. Here the CDR3 DNA reads TGTGCCAGCAGTGAAATTGGGGCGAGTTCCTACAATGAGCAGTTCTTC. Amino acid sequence: CASSEIGASSYNEQFF.